This is a list of T cell receptor beta chains from one sample in a study of blood T cell repertoires in COVID-19. Clones were sequenced by immunoSEQ multiplex PCR, and TCRdb holds only the in-frame ones, with some missing. The sample contains just over 650,000 clones, 70% to 90% of which appear only once. Source material: peripheral blood. The receptors shown here come from a woman under 30 with acute or convalescent COVID-19. Both conserved end residues are part of each CDR3. Each record gives: D gene, clone size, J gene, V gene, CDR3 protein, CDR3 DNA. The D gene is left open where the match is weak. Not every row has a clone size; where given, it reads once, few, many or a size class.

>NA|NA|TRBJ2-3|TRBV2
CASSVTWIGADTQYF
TGTGCCAGCAGTGTGACTTGGATAGGAGCAGATACGCAGTATTTT
>NA|few|TRBJ2-7|TRBV4-1
CASSQFLVSDEQYF
TGCGCCAGCAGCCAGTTCTTAGTTTCGGACGAGCAGTACTTC
>NA|NA|TRBJ1-2|TRBV6-5
CASSYDRNNYGYTF
TGTGCCAGCAGTTATGACAGAAATAACTATGGCTACACCTTC
>NA|NA|TRBJ1-1|TRBV13
CASSSGLMNTEAFF
TGTGCCAGCAGCTCCGGACTGATGAACACTGAAGCTTTCTTT
>TRBD1|NA|TRBJ2-2|TRBV4-2
CASSQLQGEWGELFF
TGTGCCAGCAGCCAATTACAGGGGGAGTGGGGGGAGCTGTTTTTT
>NA|NA|TRBJ1-5|TRBV5-5
CASSKTGYSNQPQHF
TGTGCCAGCAGCAAGACAGGTTATAGCAATCAGCCCCAGCATTTT
>NA|once|TRBJ1-2|TRBV19
CASSDQGLGYTF
TGTGCCAGTAGTGACCAGGGGCTTGGCTACACCTTC
>NA|NA|TRBJ1-5|TRBV27
CASSLVPLNQPQHF
TGTGCCAGCAGTTTAGTCCCCCTCAATCAGCCCCAGCATTTT
>NA|NA|TRBJ2-7|TRBV4-3
CASSQAGSWRRDEQYF
TGCGCCAGCAGCCAAGCAGGGTCGTGGAGAAGGGACGAGCAGTACTTC
>NA|NA|TRBJ2-7|TRBV7-2
CASSSSGVSYEQYF
TGTGCCAGCAGCTCCTCGGGGGTCTCCTACGAGCAGTACTTC
>TRBD1|NA|TRBJ1-2|TRBV6-6
CASTLDRVGGYTF
TGTGCCAGCACCCTGGACAGGGTCGGTGGCTACACCTTC